One and the same sample provided the 21 T cell receptor beta chains below, sequenced in a study of shared clonotypes between healthy human individuals. Terminally differentiated effector memory CD45RA+ cells were left out of the naive CD8 fraction, which was CD45RO-negative and positively selected for CCR7. The method was immunoSEQ multiplex PCR; TCRdb's version includes in-frame clones alone and lacks a portion of them. The sample comprises around 2.1 million clones, roughly 91% of which are singletons, and roughly 1.8% rests with the top ten. Source material: naive CD8+ T cells from PBMCs. The source is a man aged 18-30 years in good health. Some clones in this sample may be carry-over from other donors' samples.

The rearrangement links TRBV4-3 to TRBJ1-5, with D perhaps matching TRBD1 (6 bases). Looked up from germline, CDR1 is LGHNA and CDR2 is YSLEER. CDR3 length equals 14 residues. V was trimmed by 1 base and J by 6 bases, leaving 10 bases between them. The CDR3 protein is CASSQGGGGQPQHF. The CDR3 DNA is TGCGCCAGCAGCCAAGGAGGGGGGGGTCAGCCCCAGCATTTT.

The chain employs TRBV5-8 and TRBJ1-1, with 9 positions matching TRBD1. This CDR3 is built from 16 residues. The ends lost 0 bases at V and 3 bases at J; junction bases unmatched: 6. Germline CDR1 SGHTS, CDR2 YDEGEE. CDR3 residues: CASSLGQGEGYTEAFF. The CDR3, as DNA: TGTGCCAGCAGCTTGGGACAGGGGGAAGGTTACACTGAAGCTTTCTTT.

The chain joins TRBV27 to TRBJ2-7; D gene uncertain. Germline loops: CDR1 MNHEY, CDR2 SMNVEV (reference sequence). This CDR3 region has 16 residues. Trimming pared 0 bases from V and 1 base from J, leaving 13 bases between. The chain's CDR3 is CASSLSRLARSYEQYF. In DNA, the CDR3 is TGTGCCAGCAGTTTATCGAGGTTAGCCAGGTCCTACGAGCAGTACTTC.

The chain employs TRBV11-2 and TRBJ2-1; 8 bases are shared with TRBD2. V lost 5 bases and J lost 9; bases outside the gene matches: 9. Germline CDR1 and CDR2: SGHAT and FQNNGV. The CDR3 is 14 residues long. CDR3 sequence reads: CASSQGTSGGEQFF. CDR3 DNA: TGTGCCAGCAGCCAAGGGACTAGTGGGGGTGAGCAGTTCTTC. The whole variable domain, filled in from reference TRBV11-2 and TRBJ2-1, reads EAGVAQSPRYKIIEKRQSVAFWCNPISGHATLYWYQQILGQGPKLLIQFQNNGVVDDSQLPKDRFSAERLKGVDSTLKIQPAKLEDSAVYLCASSQGTSGGEQFFGPGTRLTVL.

As for this clone: Other DNA variants within this sample encode the same CDR3. V is TRBV11-2 and J is TRBJ1-4, with D unresolved. Germline-derived CDR1 and CDR2 are SGHAT and FQNNGV. The CDR3 runs to 11 residues. The V end lost 0 bases, the J end lost 7 bases, and 0 bases lay between the germline ends. CDR3: CASSLDEKLFF. CDR3 coding DNA: TGTGCCAGCAGCTTAGATGAAAAACTGTTTTTT.

The chain recombines TRBV6-4 with TRBJ1-2; TRBD1 matches 8 bases. Germline V CDR1 and CDR2: MRHNA, SNTAGT. The CDR3 runs to 15 residues. After removal of 5 bases from V and 4 bases from J, the junction contained 9 bases not matched to a gene. The CDR3 DNA follows: TGTGCCAGCAGTCCAGCAGGGGGCCGCGGCTATGGCTACACCTTC. It codes for CASSPAGGRGYGYTF.

The chain combines TRBV25-1 with TRBJ2-6; possible D gene TRBD1, 6 bases. CDR1 is MGHDK and CDR2 is SYGVNS in the germline V gene. V was pared by 7 bases and J by 4 bases, with 11 bases between. The CDR3 consists of 14 residues. DNA for the CDR3: TGTGCCAGCATACAGGGTATGGGGGCCAACGTCCTGACTTTC. This gives the protein CASIQGMGANVLTF.

The chain is built from TRBV7-3 and TRBJ2-3; 14 bases fit TRBD2. CDR1 SGHTA and CDR2 FQGTGA come from the germline V gene. This CDR3 spans 19 amino acids. The ends lost 5 bases at V and 4 bases at J; junction bases unmatched: 14. CDR3 coding DNA: TGTGCCAGCAGCCTGAATCCGGGACTAGCGGGAGATGGTGCAGATACGCAGTATTTT. It translates to CASSLNPGLAGDGADTQYF.

The rearrangement links TRBV7-6 to TRBJ1-1; possibly TRBD1 for D (5 bases). Germline V gene data show CDR1 as SGHVS and CDR2 as FNYEAQ. V shed 4 bases and J shed 1 base, with 22 bases lying between them. The CDR3 spans 18 residues. CDR3 DNA sequence: TGTGCCAGCAGCTCATTGTCTGGGGAAGGGACGGGGAACACTGAAGCTTTCTTT. It is translated as CASSSLSGEGTGNTEAFF.

The V call is TRBV4-3, the J call TRBJ2-1; 7 nucleotides align to TRBD2. J lost 8 bases, V lost 0 bases, and 13 bases had no gene match. The CDR3 runs to 17 residues. Germline lookup yields CDR1 LGHNA and CDR2 YSLEER. As DNA, the CDR3 is TGCGCCAGCAGCCAAGATCTCGCGGGAGCACGAACACATGAGCAGTTCTTC. It specifies CASSQDLAGARTHEQFF.

A word on this clone: One end of the junction does not line up with germline, which may come from a read error. The chain is built from TRBV7-9 and TRBJ2-5; weak D call: TRBD2 (5 bases). The CDR3 covers 13 residues. CDR1 and CDR2 (germline): SEHNR, FQNEAQ (reference sequence). CDR3 in amino acids: CASSLGGSSPWDF. The CDR3, as DNA: TGTGCCAGCAGCTTAGGAGGGTCGTCACCCTGGGACTTC.

CDR3 in amino acids: CATQLAGGPYNEQFF. The CDR3 DNA sequence: TGTGCCACCCAACTAGCGGGAGGCCCCTACAATGAGCAGTTCTTC. The chain couples TRBV14 to TRBJ2-1; 12 nucleotides line up with TRBD2. With V trimmed by 10 bases and J by 2 bases, 6 bases remained unmatched. This CDR3 comprises 15 residues. Germline V gives CDR1 SGHDN, CDR2 FVKESK.

V gene TRBV5-6 combines with J gene TRBJ2-1; weak D call: TRBD2 (5 bases). Germline values: CDR1 SGHDT, CDR2 YYEEEE. The germline V and J ends were trimmed by 0 bases and 7 bases, with 14 bases remaining between them. The CDR3 has 15 amino acids. The CDR3 region is CASSLGGQVGNEQFF. CDR3 nucleotide sequence: TGTGCCAGCAGCTTGGGAGGGCAGGTTGGGAATGAGCAGTTCTTC. The full variable domain, in which reference TRBV5-6 and TRBJ2-1 provide the parts outside the CDR3, is DAGVTQSPTHLIKTRGQQVTLRCSPKSGHDTVSWYQQALGQGPQFIFQYYEEEERQRGNFPDRFSGHQFPNYSSELNVNALLLGDSALYLCASSLGGQVGNEQFFGPGTRLTVL.

On this clone: This sample also contains other DNA sequences that code for the same CDR3. CDR3 region: CASSPTGGAEAFF. CDR3 bases: TGTGCCAGCAGCCCGACAGGGGGCGCTGAAGCTTTCTTT. J is TRBJ1-1 and V is TRBV7-9; 10 bases align to TRBD1. The CDR3 contains 13 residues. Germline CDR1 reads SEHNR; CDR2 reads FQNEAQ (reference sequence). J gave up 6 bases and V 5 bases, and 3 bases lay outside the gene matches.

The V gene is TRBV7-9, the J gene TRBJ2-1; 8 bases are shared with TRBD1. The V and J ends lost 5 bases and 8 bases, in that order; junction bases with no gene match: 14. The CDR3 totals 16 residues. Per the germline V gene, CDR1 is SEHNR and CDR2 is FQNEAQ (reference sequence). The DNA of the CDR3 is TGTGCCAGCAGCACCACCAGGACAGGGATCGGGGATGAGCAGTTCTTC. Its translation is CASSTTRTGIGDEQFF.

A few counts support this clone. The V and J genes are TRBV7-2 and TRBJ2-2, with TRBD2 as a possible D gene (6 bases). The CDR3 is 12 residues long. The germline V gene encodes CDR1 SGHTA and CDR2 FQGNSA. V gave up 3 bases and J gave up 11 bases, with 10 bases separating them. CDR3 in DNA: TGTGCCAGCAGCTTTGTAGCGGACGAGCTGTTTTTT. Translation: CASSFVADELFF. Complete variable domain (other parts from reference TRBV7-2 and TRBJ2-2): GAGVSQSPSNKVTEKGKDVELRCDPISGHTALYWYRQSLGQGLEFLIYFQGNSAPDKSGLPSDRFSAERTGGSVSTLTIQRTQQEDSAVYLCASSFVADELFFGEGSRLTVL.

The rearrangement uses TRBV6-1 and TRBJ1-5; no clear D gene. Trimming stripped 6 bases from V and 2 bases from J, with 14 bases between. Germline CDR1 MNHNS, CDR2 SASEGT. This CDR3 region has 15 residues. For the CDR3, the DNA is TGTGCCAGCAGCCCGGTGAGGGATGGCAATCAGCCCCAGCATTTT. This encodes CASSPVRDGNQPQHF.

The chain recombines TRBV2 with TRBJ1-5; the D gene is possibly TRBD1 (5 bases). The CDR3 contains 16 residues. The germline V and J ends were trimmed by 7 bases and 5 bases, with 21 bases remaining between them. The germline CDR1 and CDR2 sequences are SNHLY and FYNNEI. CDR3: CASTLRDPVVDQPQHF. The CDR3 region has the DNA TGTGCCAGCACCCTTCGGGACCCCGTTGTCGATCAGCCCCAGCATTTT.

In its sample, this clone was seen a few times. The chain links TRBV5-1 to TRBJ2-2; D ambiguous. The CDR3 extends over 11 amino acids. Germline V gene sequence: CDR1 SGHRS, CDR2 YFSETQ. V was cut by 7 bases and J by 6 bases, with 7 bases left in between. The CDR3 DNA sequence: TGCGCCAGCGGATCGGCCGGGGAGCTGTTTTTT. Translating it yields CASGSAGELFF.

The chain links TRBV2 to TRBJ2-5, with 8 positions matching TRBD1. The end of the DNA fits TRBJ2-7 better, so the J call may be wrong. The germline CDR1 and CDR2 sequences are SNHLY and FYNNEI. This CDR3 has 16 amino acids. The CDR3 DNA follows: TGTGCCAGCCAAGGAGGCCTCGGACAGGGTCTGCACGAGCAGTACTTC. Its translation: CASQGGLGQGLHEQYF.

Comment on this clone: Distinct nucleotide sequences in the sample also encode this CDR3. The genes are TRBV27 and TRBJ2-7, with no clear D. The CDR3 contains 13 residues. Per the germline V gene, CDR1 is MNHEY and CDR2 is SMNVEV (reference sequence). V lost 6 bases and J lost 0, with 9 bases in between. The CDR3 loop reads CASSARSSYEQYF. For the CDR3, the DNA is TGTGCCAGCAGCGCGCGGAGCTCCTACGAGCAGTACTTC.